One and the same sample provided the 3 T cell receptor beta chains below, sequenced in a study of shared clonotypes between healthy human individuals. Only in-frame clones appear in the TCRdb table, and some are missing; sequencing was by immunoSEQ multiplex PCR. Of about 680,000 clones detected, over 65% appear once; the ten largest clones hold about 1.7%. Sequencing input: memory CD4+ T cells sorted from blood. Subset reported: CD45RA-negative fraction. The receptors derive from a woman aged 25 to 39 in good health.

Details on this clone: The identical CDR3 is also encoded by other nucleotide sequences in the sample. The J gene is TRBJ2-1, the V gene TRBV5-1, with TRBD1 matching over 8 bases. Germline V gene sequence: CDR1 SGHRS, CDR2 YFSETQ. With 4 bases clipped from V and 7 bases from J, the junction kept 4 bases outside the gene matches. The CDR3 extends over 13 amino acids. This CDR3 reads CASSPRTGNEQFF. As DNA, the CDR3 is TGCGCCAGCAGCCCCCGGACAGGGAATGAGCAGTTCTTC. The variable domain in full, with the rest retrieved from reference TRBV5-1 and TRBJ2-1, is KAGVTQTPRYLIKTRGQQVTLSCSPISGHRSVSWYQQTPGQGLQFLFEYFSETQRNKGNFPGRFSGRQFSNSRSEMNVSTLELGDSALYLCASSPRTGNEQFFGPGTRLTVL.

This clone was detected only once. The gene calls are TRBV5-1 and TRBJ1-5, with D tentatively TRBD1 (6 bases). Germline CDR1 is SGHRS and CDR2 is YFSETQ. Trimming cost V 4 bases and J 5 bases, with 16 bases left between them. The CDR3 has 15 amino acids. The CDR3 nucleotides are TGCGCCAGCAGCCCGGAGGGGGGAATGCATCAGCCCCAGCATTTT. Amino acid sequence: CASSPEGGMHQPQHF. The complete variable domain, with remaining parts taken from reference TRBV5-1 and TRBJ1-5, reads KAGVTQTPRYLIKTRGQQVTLSCSPISGHRSVSWYQQTPGQGLQFLFEYFSETQRNKGNFPGRFSGRQFSNSRSEMNVSTLELGDSALYLCASSPEGGMHQPQHFGDGTRLSIL.

J is TRBJ1-1 and V is TRBV5-1, with D possibly matching TRBD1 (5 bases). Trimming took off 4 bases at V and 1 base at J, with 8 bases between the two ends. Germline V lookup: CDR1 SGHRS, CDR2 YFSETQ. The CDR3 consists of 13 residues. The CDR3 here is CASSRDGNTEAFF. CDR3 DNA: TGCGCCAGCAGCCGGGACGGGAACACTGAAGCTTTCTTT.